This T cell receptor (beta chain) was profiled in a study of blood T cell repertoires in COVID-19 (dated by TCRdb to 2018 to 2020). For context, the study as a whole: Samples from collaborators originated in the United States, Italy and Spain and spanned both the acute and convalescent phases of COVID-19. The prospective study material was composed of cDNA or gDNA derived from T cells, B-cell-depleted T cells, or PBMCs. The dataset comprised deeply sampled blood TCRbeta repertoires from subjects exposed to, actively infected with, or recovered from COVID-19. The repertoires were released in a freely available public database meant as a resource for research on the immune response to SARS-CoV-2. The samples were drawn from the first 160 participants of the ongoing ImmuneRACE study and from over a thousand subjects provided by 6 global collaborators. The sample metadata nearly always contained a de-identified subject ID, COVID-19 status, age in years and sex. HLA class I and class II types, where available, came from metadata supplied by the sample provider rather than from assay-based typing.

Concerning this clone: No cognate antigen has been identified for it. Base qualities are not at hand, and no much larger clone is one base apart.

There are 14 amino acids in the CDR3, from cysteine to phenylalanine inclusive. CDR3 DNA is the only sequence kept; it has 42 bases, read in frame from the first base. The germline V gene gives CDR1 as MDHEN and CDR2 as SYDVKM. Between the V and J ends, shortened by 8 bases and 7 bases respectively, the junction contains 18 bases. Participants in the prospective study were aged about 18 to 90 years, lived in about two dozen United States geographic areas, and enrolled through a virtual design. To assign participants to cohorts, the prospective study relied on clinical history that participants themselves reported in a screening survey and a study questionnaire. Mobile phlebotomists in the prospective study collected whole blood, serum and a nasopharyngeal or oropharyngeal swab from every participant. Prospective study participants could optionally give additional blood draws and questionnaires over a roughly 2-month period. Prospective study blood samples were shipped either frozen or at room temperature before DNA extraction.

The immunoSEQ Assay, a bias-controlled multiplex PCR, was used to amplify TCRbeta CDR3 regions from genomic DNA. The study's processing was this. The number of nucleated cells in each sample was estimated from the amplification of reference gene primers within the assay. To quantify the absolute abundance of each unique TCRbeta CDR3 rearrangement, sequence reads were collapsed and filtered. For each sample, productive Simpson clonality was calculated as the square root of Simpson's diversity index across productive rearrangements. TCRdb's version of the immuneACCESS table is confined to in-frame rearrangements and falls short of the full clone set. An unresolved V gene accounts for under half of the shortfall where checked; the remainder is of unknown origin. V, J and clone size are taken as reported in that table, and D and trimming were inferred from the DNA itself. In all, the sample holds some 240,000 clones, and around 80% of those were seen once. The top ten hold 4.1% of the sample.

Broader findings and caveats from the paper: How much clinical and demographic metadata was included differed by source and by participant, and the metadata was provided uncurated.

The V and J segments used are TRBV28 and TRBJ1-5, with the D gene not clear enough to name. Sample: PBMCs or T cells enriched from blood (not recorded which). This sequence originates from a man aged 25 to 45 with acute COVID-19. The DNA is TGTGCCAGCGAGGTTAGATTCGGTGGGCAGCCCCAGCATTTT. Translated, this gives CASEVRFGGQPQHF.